What follows are 30 T cell receptor beta chains derived from one specimen sequenced in a study of molecular identifiers for immune sequencing clone quantification. TCRdb re-analysed the PCR reads in MiXCR, keeping a single row per CDR3 protein. The sample lists approximately 59,000 distinct CDR3 sequences, under 20% occurring once. Sequenced input: naive CD8+ T cells from blood, with Jurkat cell RNA spiked in. The sample's subset: FACS-sorted CD8+CD4-CCR7+CD45RA+ naive T cells. Source of these receptors: a human donor in good health. Some libraries in this study had Jurkat cell RNA spiked in.

On this clonotype: Lacking the conserved final phenylalanine or tryptophan, this CDR3 likely reflects a read error. The chain uses TRBV6-4 and TRBJ2-7, with 7 bases that match TRBD2. Germline V gene lookup returns CDR1 MRHNA and CDR2 SNTAGT. CDR3 size: 14 residues. V trimming: 4 bases; J trimming: 5 bases; junction bases outside the gene matches: 8. CDR3 sequence reads: CASSATGGHDEQYL. Written as DNA, the CDR3 is TGTGCCAGCAGTGCGACGGGGGGTCACGACGAGCAGTACCTC.

This clonotype was observed a handful of times. CDR3 in DNA: TGTGCCAGCAGCGTAGGAGGAGGGAACACCGGGGAGCTGTTTTTT. Its protein is CASSVGGGNTGELFF. The V gene is TRBV9, the J gene TRBJ2-2; tentative D call: TRBD2 (5 bases). Trimming took off 0 bases at V and 1 base at J, with 7 bases between the two ends. Looked up from germline, CDR1 is SGDLS and CDR2 is YYNGEE. The CDR3 consists of 15 residues. Using reference TRBV9 and TRBJ2-2 for the parts outside the CDR3, the full variable domain is DSGVTQTPKHLITATGQRVTLRCSPRSGDLSVYWYQQSLDQGLQFLIQYYNGEERAKGNILERFSAQQFPDLHSELNLSSLELGDSALYFCASSVGGGNTGELFFGEGSRLTVL.

The CDR3 coding sequence is TGCAGCGTCGGGACAGGGAACTACAATGAGCAGTTCTTC. It specifies CSVGTGNYNEQFF. The V gene is TRBV29-1, the J gene TRBJ2-1, with 9 nucleotides matching TRBD1. Germline V gene data show CDR1 as SQVTM and CDR2 as ANQGSEA. The CDR3 consists of 13 residues. V lost 6 bases to trimming and J lost 3 bases; unmatched junction nucleotides: 3.

This clonotype has a count of ten or more. V gene TRBV7-9 combines with J gene TRBJ2-1; D is unclear. CDR3 length: 18 residues. The V end lost 4 bases, the J end lost 0 bases, and 19 bases lay between the germline ends. Germline lookup yields CDR1 SEHNR and CDR2 FQNEAQ (reference sequence). The CDR3 sequence: CASSSQWPSTLSYNEQFF. In DNA, the CDR3 is TGTGCCAGCAGCTCGCAGTGGCCTTCTACCCTCTCCTACAATGAGCAGTTCTTC.

A remark on this clonotype: The junction departs from the called germline gene at one end, perhaps through a read error. The chain uses TRBV5-6 and TRBJ2-2, with D perhaps matching TRBD1 (7 bases). The CDR3 consists of 18 residues. CDR1 SGHDT and CDR2 YYEEEE come from the germline V gene. The CDR3 is CASSLRAGQMVDTGELSF. CDR3 DNA sequence: TGTGCCAGCAGCCTAAGGGCGGGACAGATGGTAGACACCGGGGAGCTGTCTTTT.

This chain links TRBV28 with TRBJ2-1, with D tentatively TRBD1 (7 bases). The CDR3 loop spans 14 amino acids. Germline loops: CDR1 MDHEN, CDR2 SYDVKM. For the CDR3, the DNA is TGTGTCAGGAAACCGGGACAGACTAGCAATGAGCAGTTCTTC. This translates into CVRKPGQTSNEQFF.

This clonotype came up many times. V gene TRBV7-8 combines with J gene TRBJ2-7, with D possibly matching TRBD2 (5 bases). Germline CDR1 and CDR2: SGHVS and FQNEAQ. Trimming removed 10 bases from V and 4 bases from J, with 11 bases in between. The CDR3 is 11 residues long. CDR3 sequence: CATTGGYEQYF. The CDR3 DNA reads TGTGCCACCACCGGAGGTTACGAGCAGTACTTC.

This clonotype has ten or more counts. The chain links TRBV7-9 to TRBJ1-1, with TRBD1 as a possible D gene (5 bases). This CDR3 has 15 residues. In germline, CDR1 is SEHNR, CDR2 FQNEAQ (reference sequence). Deletions cut 1 base from V and 1 base from J, with 10 bases between. The CDR3 DNA is TGTGCCAGCAGCTTAGATCGACAGACGAACACTGAAGCTTTCTTT. Protein: CASSLDRQTNTEAFF. The full variable domain, its missing parts supplied by reference TRBV7-9 and TRBJ1-1, is DTGVSQNPRHKITKRGQNVTFRCDPISEHNRLYWYRQTLGQGPEFLTYFQNEAQLEKSRLLSDRFSAERPKGSFSTLEIQRTEQGDSAMYLCASSLDRQTNTEAFFGQGTRLTVV.

The chain is built from TRBV27 and TRBJ1-5; D remains unclear. The germline CDR1 and CDR2 sequences are MNHEY and SMNVEV (reference sequence). V dropped 2 bases and J dropped 6 bases, with 14 bases sitting between them. The length of the CDR3 is 15 residues. CDR3 sequence: CASSLTYGVTQPQHF. CDR3 in DNA: TGTGCCAGCAGTTTAACTTACGGGGTTACTCAGCCCCAGCATTTT.

In this sample, this clonotype turned up many times. V is TRBV2 and J is TRBJ2-3; TRBD2 matches at 8 bases. The CDR3 has 14 amino acids. Germline CDR1 SNHLY, CDR2 FYNNEI. Unmatched junction bases numbered 6, after V lost 6 bases and J lost 4 bases. The CDR3 DNA is TGTGCCAGCAGCTCGGGGGGGGGAGCAGATACGCAGTATTTT. Protein product: CASSSGGGADTQYF.

This clonotype has a count of ten or more. The CDR3 DNA follows: TGTGCCAGCAGCTTACCTATTCAGGTGTCTAACTATGGCTACACCTTC. Protein product: CASSLPIQVSNYGYTF. The V and J genes are TRBV13 and TRBJ1-2, with no clear D. Germline values: CDR1 PRHDT, CDR2 FYEKMQ (reference sequence). The V end lost 2 bases, the J end lost 0 bases, and 13 bases lay between the germline ends. The length of the CDR3 is 16 residues. Full variable domain (remainder filled in from reference TRBV13 and TRBJ1-2): AAGVIQSPRHLIKEKRETATLKCYPIPRHDTVYWYQQGPGQDPQFLISFYEKMQSDKGSIPDRFSAQQFSDYHSELNMSSLELGDSALYFCASSLPIQVSNYGYTFGSGTRLTVV.

CDR3: CASSGGTGVENEQFF. Written as DNA, the CDR3 is TGCGCCAGCAGCGGGGGGACAGGGGTTGAGAATGAGCAGTTCTTC. The rearrangement links TRBV5-1 to TRBJ2-1, with 10 nucleotides matching TRBD1. Per the germline V gene, CDR1 is SGHRS and CDR2 is YFSETQ. V dropped 4 bases and J dropped 7; count of bases not matched to a gene: 8. The CDR3 has 15 amino acids.

This clonotype was seen many times. This sequence joins TRBV5-4 and TRBJ2-3; 8 bases map to TRBD2. CDR3 size: 16 residues. Per the germline V gene, CDR1 is SGHNT and CDR2 is YYREEE (reference sequence). The trim removed 0 bases at V and 4 bases at J, leaving 7 bases unmatched. The CDR3 DNA reads TGTGCCAGCAGCTTGGGGCAAGCGGGAGTACCAGATACGCAGTATTTT. This codes for CASSLGQAGVPDTQYF.

As DNA, the CDR3 is TGTGCCAGCAGTTTTTGGGGGGCTGAGCAGTTCTTC. Encoded protein: CASSFWGAEQFF. This rearrangement joins TRBV12-3 or TRBV12-4 to TRBJ2-1; D could derive from TRBD1 or TRBD2 (6 bases each). The CDR3 contains 12 residues. Trimming pared 3 bases from V and 9 bases from J, leaving 9 bases between.

The V gene is TRBV7-2, the J gene TRBJ2-1, with D perhaps given as TRBD1 or TRBD2 (5 bases each). Per the germline V gene, CDR1 is SGHTA and CDR2 is FQGNSA. Trimming took off 2 bases at V and 4 bases at J, with 15 bases between the two ends. This CDR3 is built from 16 residues. Here the CDR3 reads CASSLRGLSGYNEQFF. The CDR3 nucleotides read TGTGCCAGCAGCTTAAGGGGTCTGTCGGGATACAATGAGCAGTTCTTC.

Ten or more counts support this clonotype. The J gene is TRBJ1-1, the V gene TRBV2; D is ambiguous. Germline CDR1 is SNHLY and CDR2 is FYNNEI. Trimming took 8 bases from V and 0 from J, leaving 10 bases between them. The length of the CDR3 is 13 residues. CDR3 DNA sequence: TGTGCCAGCCAGACCAGAATGAACACTGAAGCTTTCTTT. Its protein product is CASQTRMNTEAFF.

On this clonotype: A much larger clone lies one base from this, so it may be a read error. This chain connects TRBV29-1 to TRBJ1-2; maybe TRBD1 (6 bases). Germline V gene sequence: CDR1 SQVTM, CDR2 ANQGSEA. The CDR3 spans 14 residues. This CDR3 is CSVPDSFANYGDTF. The CDR3, as DNA: TGCAGCGTGCCGGACAGCTTTGCTAACTATGGCGACACCTTC.

This clonotype was found many times. The rearrangement uses TRBV24-1 and TRBJ2-1; D is ambiguous. Germline V lookup: CDR1 KGHDR, CDR2 SFDVKD. V dropped 1 base and J dropped 6 bases, with 9 bases sitting between them. The CDR3 is 14 amino acids. The CDR3 sequence: CATSDLSGINEQFF. DNA of the CDR3: TGTGCCACCAGTGATTTATCTGGGATCAATGAGCAGTTCTTC.

This clonotype was recorded many times. The chain employs TRBV14 and TRBJ2-3; perhaps TRBD2 as D (5 bases). This CDR3 region has 14 residues. Per germline, CDR1 SGHDN and CDR2 FVKESK. V lost 3 bases and J lost 3, with 10 bases in between. In nucleotides, the CDR3 is TGTGCCAGCAGCCATACATTAGCGACAGATACGCAGTATTTT. It yields the protein CASSHTLATDTQYF. The full variable domain, completed using reference TRBV14 and TRBJ2-3, is EAGVTQFPSHSVIEKGQTVTLRCDPISGHDNLYWYRRVMGKEIKFLLHFVKESKQDESGMPNNRFLAERTGGTYSTLKVQPAELEDSGVYFCASSHTLATDTQYFGPGTRLTVL.

This clonotype was picked up many times. The chain couples TRBV11-2 to TRBJ2-3, with a weak D call TRBD2 (5 bases). V shed 1 base and J shed 2 bases, with 13 bases lying between them. The CDR3 is made up of 16 amino acids. Germline V gives CDR1 SGHAT, CDR2 FQNNGV. This CDR3 reads CASSLARTLTTDTQYF. The CDR3 DNA reads TGTGCCAGCAGCTTAGCCCGGACTCTTACCACAGATACGCAGTATTTT.

This rearrangement joins TRBV5-3 to TRBJ1-1; no clear D. TRBV5-3 is labeled an ORF, and its function is uncertain. Trimming stripped 8 bases from V and 4 bases from J, with 15 bases between. The CDR3 has 13 residues. The CDR3 spells CASRLGSSTEAFF. In DNA form, the CDR3 reads TGTGCCAGCAGACTTGGCTCCAGCACTGAAGCTTTCTTT.

This clonotype was recorded at least ten times. The rearrangement joins TRBV7-9 to TRBJ2-6, with a possible D match to TRBD1 (6 bases). V lost 3 bases and J lost 2, with 17 bases in between. Per germline, CDR1 SEHNR and CDR2 FQNEAQ (reference sequence). The CDR3 totals 18 residues. Here the CDR3 DNA reads TGTGCCAGCAGCTTTCGGGACACCCCCTTGGCTGGGGCCAACGTCCTGACTTTC. Translation: CASSFRDTPLAGANVLTF. Filled out from reference TRBV7-9 and TRBJ2-6, the complete variable domain reads DTGVSQNPRHKITKRGQNVTFRCDPISEHNRLYWYRQTLGQGPEFLTYFQNEAQLEKSRLLSDRFSAERPKGSFSTLEIQRTEQGDSAMYLCASSFRDTPLAGANVLTFGAGSRLTVL.

This clonotype was picked up many times. The V gene is TRBV19, the J gene TRBJ1-1; D remains ambiguous. Per the germline V gene, CDR1 is LNHDA and CDR2 is SQIVND (reference sequence). The CDR3 runs to 13 residues. Trimming cost V 3 bases and J 1 base, with 6 bases left between them. The CDR3, as DNA: TGTGCCAGTAGTATTATCCAGAACACTGAAGCTTTCTTT. Its protein product is CASSIIQNTEAFF.

This clonotype has ten or more counts. The rearrangement uses TRBV4-1 and TRBJ1-1, with 7 bases matching TRBD1. Germline V CDR1 and CDR2: MGHRA, YSYEKL. The CDR3 extends over 16 amino acids. V was clipped by 0 bases and J by 10 bases; unmatched bases: 14. In DNA form, the CDR3 reads TGCGCCAGCAGCCAAGAAGTGAGAGGGGGCGAGGATCGAGCTTTCTTT. This codes for CASSQEVRGGEDRAFF.

This clonotype has just a few counts. A much larger clone differs by one base, so this may be a read error. V gene TRBV30 combines with J gene TRBJ2-7; 15 positions match TRBD2. This CDR3 region has 15 residues. Germline loops: CDR1 GTSNPN, CDR2 SVGIG (reference sequence). The CDR3 bases are TGTGCCTGGTCCCCGGGACTAGCGGGAGGCTACAAGCAGTACTTC. Encoded protein: CAWSPGLAGGYKQYF.

This clonotype was picked up many times. The V gene is TRBV7-8, the J gene TRBJ2-3; no reliable D call. V dropped 3 bases and J dropped 6 bases, with 16 bases sitting between them. Per germline, CDR1 SGHVS and CDR2 FQNEAQ. This CDR3 region has 15 residues. The CDR3 DNA is TGTGCCAGCAGCTTCTCCCCGGAGTACTGGGATACGCAGTATTTT. Translating gives CASSFSPEYWDTQYF. The full variable domain, with the rest looked up from reference TRBV7-8 and TRBJ2-3, is GAGVSQSPRYKVAKRGQDVALRCDPISGHVSLFWYQQALGQGPEFLTYFQNEAQLDKSGLPSDRFFAERPEGSVSTLKIQRTQQEDSAVYLCASSFSPEYWDTQYFGPGTRLTVL.

This clonotype came up many times. The gene calls are TRBV4-2 and TRBJ2-2, with D perhaps matching TRBD1 (5 bases). CDR1 is LGHNA and CDR2 is YNFKEQ in the germline V gene. With 1 base removed from V and 1 base from J, the gap between germline ends came to 10 bases. The CDR3 runs to 16 residues. The CDR3 sequence: CASSQASQGNTGELFF. CDR3 nucleotides: TGTGCCAGCAGCCAAGCGAGCCAGGGGAACACCGGGGAGCTGTTTTTT.

There are many counts of this clonotype. This rearrangement joins TRBV6-1 to TRBJ1-5; no clear D gene. The CDR3 extends over 17 amino acids. Germline loops: CDR1 MNHNS, CDR2 SASEGT. Trimming cost V 1 base and J 3 bases, with 16 bases left between them. The CDR3 DNA reads as TGTGCCAGCAGTGAAGGAGAGTGGGAGGTTGACAATCAGCCCCAGCATTTT. This gives the protein CASSEGEWEVDNQPQHF.

This clonotype was seen at least ten times. The chain recombines TRBV4-3 with TRBJ1-1; D possibly corresponds to TRBD1 (5 bases). Trimming removed 4 bases from V and 7 bases from J, with 19 bases in between. The CDR3 contains 15 residues. Germline CDR1 reads LGHNA; CDR2 reads YSLEER. The chain's CDR3 is CASSLHPGRENEAFF. For the CDR3, the DNA is TGCGCCAGCAGCCTCCATCCGGGACGAGAAAATGAAGCTTTCTTT.

This clonotype was seen repeatedly, ten times or more. CDR3 nucleotides: TGTGCCAGCAGCGTAGTTACCGGGGAGCTGTTTTTT. Its protein product is CASSVVTGELFF. The chain is built from TRBV9 and TRBJ2-2, with unresolved D. Germline CDR1 reads SGDLS; CDR2 reads YYNGEE. V was cut by 0 bases and J by 5 bases, with 2 bases left in between. This CDR3 comprises 12 residues.